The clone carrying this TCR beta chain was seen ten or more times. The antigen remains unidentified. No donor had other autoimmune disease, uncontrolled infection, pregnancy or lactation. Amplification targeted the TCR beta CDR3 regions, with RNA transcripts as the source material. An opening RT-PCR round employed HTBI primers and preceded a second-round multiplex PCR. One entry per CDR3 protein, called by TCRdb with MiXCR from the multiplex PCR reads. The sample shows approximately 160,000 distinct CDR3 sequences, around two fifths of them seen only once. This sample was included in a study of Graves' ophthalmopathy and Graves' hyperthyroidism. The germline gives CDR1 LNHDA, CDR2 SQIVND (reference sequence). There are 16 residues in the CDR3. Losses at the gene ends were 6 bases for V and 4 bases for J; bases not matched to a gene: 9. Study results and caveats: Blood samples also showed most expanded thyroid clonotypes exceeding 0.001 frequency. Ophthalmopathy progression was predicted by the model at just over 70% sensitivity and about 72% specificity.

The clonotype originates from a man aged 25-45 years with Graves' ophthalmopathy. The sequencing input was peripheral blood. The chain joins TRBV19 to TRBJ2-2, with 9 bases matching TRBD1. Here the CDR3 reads CASRDYGTGSTGELFF. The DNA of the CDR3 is TGTGCCAGTAGGGACTACGGGACAGGGAGCACCGGGGAGCTGTTTTTT.